Given below is one T cell receptor beta chain in context. Its antigen is currently unknown. This sample is drawn from a study of long-term antiretroviral therapy in people with HIV. General study results and limits: Documentation of ART adherence, viral resistance or therapy changes was absent.

Every donor contributed at least one pre-ART and at least two post-ART PBMC samples. A v3.0 immunoSEQ assay was performed at survey level. Per-sample targets for sequencing were roughly 40,000-50,000 T-cell genomes. Some clones are missing from TCRdb's copy, which holds only in-frame ones; the method was immunoSEQ multiplex PCR. Among about 31,000 clones, around 85% were seen once, and the ten largest hold under 9.5%. Germline V gene sequence: CDR1 MGHRA, CDR2 YSYEKL. Trimming took off 1 base at V and 3 bases at J, with 12 bases between the two ends. CDR3 size: 16 residues. The specimen was unsorted PBMCs, collected approximately 5 years before starting antiretroviral therapy. This chain connects TRBV4-1 to TRBJ1-4; no clear D gene. This TCR was recovered from a man aged 50-60 years with HIV. The CDR3 DNA sequence: TGCGCCAGCAGCCAAGGGACCTCGGGAGCTAATGAAAAACTGTTTTTT. Translated, it gives CASSQGTSGANEKLFF.